The 28 T cell receptor beta chains given below trace back to one sample, sequenced in a study of cytomegalovirus exposure and HLA in healthy donors. TCRdb's table, derived via immunoSEQ multiplex PCR, lists solely in-frame clones and lacks some. The top ten clones hold approximately 2% of a sample with about 150,000 clones, about 94% of them seen once. Input material: PBMCs. These receptors were collected from a man between 18 and 29 years old in good health and CMV-seropositive.

The chain joins TRBV27 to TRBJ2-7, with 13 bases identical to TRBD2. V dropped 6 bases and J dropped 5; count of bases not matched to a gene: 7. Per the germline V gene, CDR1 is MNHEY and CDR2 is SMNVEV (reference sequence). The CDR3 totals 15 residues. The CDR3 DNA reads TGTGCCAGCAGATCCGGACTAGCGGGAGCCGACGAGCAGTACTTC. This translates into CASRSGLAGADEQYF.

This rearrangement joins TRBV30 to TRBJ1-2; 11 bases are a match to TRBD1. The CDR3 sequence is 15 residues long. With V trimmed by 4 bases and J by 3 bases, 7 bases remained unmatched. Germline assignment: CDR1 GTSNPN and CDR2 SVGIG (reference sequence). Written as DNA, the CDR3 is TGTGCCTGGATGAGGACAGGGGGCGTAGACTATGGCTACACCTTC. Translating gives CAWMRTGGVDYGYTF.

V and J are TRBV6-1 and TRBJ2-2; TRBD2 might be the D (6 bases). Trimming cost V 6 bases and J 4 bases, with 12 bases left between them. Germline CDR1 and CDR2: MNHNS and SASEGT. This CDR3 region has 14 residues. The CDR3 spells CASRKTSLTGELFF. Here the CDR3 DNA reads TGTGCCAGCAGGAAAACTAGCCTCACCGGGGAGCTGTTTTTT.

This clone was detected once. This rearrangement joins TRBV6-5 to TRBJ2-1; 8 bases line up with TRBD2. The CDR3 is 15 amino acids. Germline V gives CDR1 MNHEY, CDR2 SVGAGI. V was clipped by 5 bases and J by 7 bases; unmatched bases: 10. The CDR3 protein is CASSRGTSGGNEQFF. CDR3 nucleotide sequence: TGTGCCAGCAGTCGAGGGACTAGTGGGGGAAATGAGCAGTTCTTC.

This rearrangement joins TRBV2 to TRBJ1-4; D uncertain. Trimming cost V 0 bases and J 10 bases, with 9 bases left between them. This CDR3 is built from 13 residues. Germline V gene sequence: CDR1 SNHLY, CDR2 FYNNEI. The CDR3 DNA sequence: TGTGCCAGCAGTGAAGCCGGGGAGGCAAAACTGTTTTTT. This translates into CASSEAGEAKLFF.

The chain couples TRBV6-1 to TRBJ1-5, with D unresolved. The CDR3 totals 12 residues. The germline CDR1 and CDR2 sequences are MNHNS and SASEGT. The V end was cut by 11 bases, the J end by 5 bases, with 13 bases between. This CDR3 is CASKVGDQPQHF. Here the CDR3 DNA reads TGTGCCTCCAAAGTCGGGGATCAGCCCCAGCATTTT.

CDR3 nucleotides: TGTGCCAGCAGTTACCATACAGGGTCTGGCTACACCTTC. This codes for CASSYHTGSGYTF. This chain links TRBV6-5 with TRBJ1-2; tentative D call: TRBD1 (6 bases). This CDR3 is 13 amino acids long. The V end was cut by 2 bases, the J end by 7 bases, with 11 bases between. CDR1 and CDR2 (germline): MNHEY, SVGAGI.

The V call is TRBV19, the J call TRBJ1-4, with D possibly matching TRBD1 (6 bases). The CDR3 is 12 amino acids. V was shortened by 9 bases and J by 7 bases, with 12 bases between the two germline ends. CDR1 is LNHDA, CDR2 SQIVND, per germline (reference sequence). DNA of the CDR3: TGTGCCAGCAGGGGAGCTTTTGAAAAACTGTTTTTT. Translation: CASRGAFEKLFF.

V and J are TRBV2 and TRBJ2-5; 7 positions match TRBD1. V trimming: 5 bases; J trimming: 4 bases; junction bases outside the gene matches: 4. The CDR3 runs to 13 residues. Germline CDR1 SNHLY, CDR2 FYNNEI. The CDR3 sequence is CASSKGARETQYF. The CDR3 coding sequence is TGTGCCAGCAGTAAGGGGGCGCGAGAGACCCAGTACTTC.

The J gene is TRBJ2-1, the V gene TRBV15, with D perhaps TRBD2 (6 bases). Trimming shortened V by 0 bases and J by 5 bases, and 14 bases separated the two germline ends. This CDR3 spans 16 amino acids. Germline-derived CDR1 and CDR2 are LNHNV and YYDKDF (reference sequence). CDR3: CATSRDLGGTDNEQFF. CDR3 DNA: TGTGCCACCAGCAGAGACCTCGGAGGGACGGACAATGAGCAGTTCTTC.

This clone appeared a single time. CDR3 region: CASSADSYSYEQYF. CDR3 in DNA: TGTGCCAGCAGCGCTGACAGTTACTCCTACGAGCAGTACTTC. The rearrangement links TRBV9 to TRBJ2-7, with D tentatively TRBD1 (5 bases). The CDR3 sequence is 14 residues long. V was trimmed by 3 bases and J by 0 bases, leaving 10 bases between them. Germline CDR1 and CDR2: SGDLS and YYNGEE.

The J gene is TRBJ1-5, the V gene TRBV6-8, with 8 bases identical to TRBD1. Germline lookup yields CDR1 MNHGY and CDR2 SAAAGT. The CDR3 covers 13 residues. Trimming cost V 6 bases and J 9 bases; bases outside gene matches: 7. CDR3 loop: CASRYRGGWPQHF. The DNA of the CDR3 is TGTGCCAGCAGGTACAGGGGGGGCTGGCCCCAGCATTTT.

The V and J genes are TRBV5-4 and TRBJ2-7; 7 bases are shared with TRBD2. This CDR3 contains 13 residues. V lost 4 bases to trimming and J lost 3 bases; unmatched junction nucleotides: 4. Germline CDR1 and CDR2: SGHNT and YYREEE (reference sequence). The CDR3 protein is CASSLGDYYEQYF. The CDR3 nucleotides are TGTGCCAGCAGCCTGGGGGACTACTACGAGCAGTACTTC. The full variable domain, with the rest looked up from reference TRBV5-4 and TRBJ2-7, is ETGVTQSPTHLIKTRGQQVTLRCSSQSGHNTVSWYQQALGQGPQFIFQYYREEENGRGNFPPRFSGLQFPNYSSELNVNALELDDSALYLCASSLGDYYEQYFGPGTRLTVT.

J is TRBJ2-1 and V is TRBV9; D is perhaps TRBD2 (6 bases). Trimming took 4 bases from V and 9 from J, leaving 20 bases between them. Germline CDR1 reads SGDLS; CDR2 reads YYNGEE. This CDR3 has 15 amino acids. The CDR3 region has the DNA TGTGCCAGCAGCCCCAACCGGGAGACTAGGGGTGAGCAGTTCTTC. Translated: CASSPNRETRGEQFF.

This rearrangement joins TRBV9 to TRBJ2-1, with TRBD2 identical over 7 bases. The ends lost 0 bases at V and 4 bases at J; junction bases unmatched: 4. The germline gives CDR1 SGDLS, CDR2 YYNGEE. The CDR3 extends over 15 amino acids. This CDR3 reads CASSVAPSGYNEQFF. The CDR3 nucleotides read TGTGCCAGCAGCGTAGCGCCTAGCGGATACAATGAGCAGTTCTTC. The full variable domain, with the rest looked up from reference TRBV9 and TRBJ2-1, is DSGVTQTPKHLITATGQRVTLRCSPRSGDLSVYWYQQSLDQGLQFLIQYYNGEERAKGNILERFSAQQFPDLHSELNLSSLELGDSALYFCASSVAPSGYNEQFFGPGTRLTVL.

J is TRBJ1-3 and V is TRBV7-2; 7 nucleotides line up with TRBD1. Germline V gene data show CDR1 as SGHTA and CDR2 as FQGNSA. This CDR3 is built from 15 residues. Trimming removed 1 base from V and 3 bases from J; junction bases left unmatched: 3. The CDR3 reads CASSLGNRGGNTIYF. The CDR3 nucleotides read TGTGCCAGCAGCTTAGGAAACAGGGGTGGAAACACCATATATTTT.

This clone has only a few counts. The V and J genes are TRBV21-1 and TRBJ2-2; the table calls TRBD1, which could not be checked here. TRBV21-1 is flagged as a pseudogene. The CDR3 runs to 16 residues. The CDR3: CASSKTGDANTGELFF. The CDR3 DNA reads TGTGCCAGCAGCAAGACAGGGGACGCGAACACCGGGGAGCTGTTTTTT.

The chain uses TRBV6-1 and TRBJ1-1; D not resolved. Germline assignment: CDR1 MNHNS and CDR2 SASEGT. Trimming removed 0 bases at V and 0 bases at J, with 8 bases between. This CDR3 has 15 amino acids. The CDR3 DNA follows: TGTGCCAGCAGTGAAGCGCGTATAGTGAACACTGAAGCTTTCTTT. Amino acids: CASSEARIVNTEAFF.

V and J are TRBV6-1 and TRBJ1-1; the D gene is possibly TRBD1 (5 bases). V was clipped by 1 base and J by 11 bases, with 17 bases between them. The CDR3 extends over 14 amino acids. Per germline, CDR1 MNHNS and CDR2 SASEGT. CDR3 loop: CASSEVAGLRGAFF. CDR3 coding DNA: TGTGCCAGCAGTGAAGTCGCGGGGCTTCGGGGGGCTTTCTTT.

The chain recombines TRBV7-3 with TRBJ1-2, with D maybe TRBD1 (5 bases). V was cut by 0 bases and J by 5 bases, with 13 bases left in between. The CDR3 consists of 15 residues. Germline values: CDR1 SGHTA, CDR2 FQGTGA. This CDR3 is CASSLTGGVGYGYTF. DNA of the CDR3: TGTGCCAGCAGCTTAACCGGAGGGGTGGGGTATGGCTACACCTTC.

V is TRBV29-1 and J is TRBJ2-1, with 12 positions matching TRBD2. The CDR3 is 15 residues long. Germline V CDR1 and CDR2: SQVTM, ANQGSEA. Trimming cost V 6 bases and J 5 bases; bases outside gene matches: 8. CDR3 residues: CSVTLAGGLNNEQFF. Written as DNA, the CDR3 is TGCAGCGTGACCCTAGCGGGAGGGCTGAACAATGAGCAGTTCTTC.

The chain uses TRBV11-2 and TRBJ2-1, with D unclear. CDR1 is SGHAT, CDR2 FQNNGV, per germline. The CDR3 has 12 amino acids. Between the trimmed V and J ends, which lost 5 bases and 9 bases, there was a span of 11 bases. Here the CDR3 reads CASSTRVGEQFF. For the CDR3, the DNA is TGTGCCAGCAGCACCCGGGTTGGTGAGCAGTTCTTC.

The chain combines TRBV21-1 with TRBJ2-1; TRBD1 is the table's D call, not checked against the DNA. TRBV21-1 is reported as a pseudogene. This CDR3 comprises 16 residues. The chain's CDR3 is CASQEDRASSYNEQFF. As DNA, the CDR3 is TGTGCCAGCCAAGAGGACAGGGCGAGCTCCTACAATGAGCAGTTCTTC.

The J gene is TRBJ2-7, the V gene TRBV5-1; the match to TRBD2 covers 10 bases. This CDR3 contains 16 residues. The trim removed 0 bases at V and 4 bases at J, leaving 7 bases unmatched. Germline V gene sequence: CDR1 SGHRS, CDR2 YFSETQ. CDR3 sequence (DNA): TGCGCCAGCAGCTTGGTGAGCGGGAGGGGAAGGTACGAGCAGTACTTC. Its translation is CASSLVSGRGRYEQYF.

This rearrangement joins TRBV6-5 to TRBJ2-1; 10 nucleotides match TRBD2. There are 15 residues in the CDR3. The J segment lost 2 bases and the V segment lost 7 bases, leaving 5 bases of the junction unmatched. Germline V gene lookup returns CDR1 MNHEY and CDR2 SVGAGI. CDR3 in DNA: TGTGCCAGCAAATTCGGGACTAGCGCCTACAATGAGCAGTTCTTC. Translated, it gives CASKFGTSAYNEQFF.

The gene calls are TRBV28 and TRBJ2-1, with D possibly matching TRBD2 (5 bases). The CDR3 sequence is 14 residues long. From germline, CDR1 is MDHEN and CDR2 SYDVKM. The ends were cut back, 4 bases at V and 10 bases at J, with 17 bases in the middle. The CDR3 DNA follows: TGTGCCAGCAGTTCGGAGGCCCAAACGGGGGAGCAGTTCTTC. As protein: CASSSEAQTGEQFF.

The rearrangement links TRBV6-6 to TRBJ2-5; tentative D call: TRBD1 (6 bases). The CDR3 is 14 residues long. The germline gives CDR1 MNHNY, CDR2 SVGAGI (reference sequence). Trimming took off 2 bases at V and 2 bases at J, with 9 bases between the two ends. DNA of the CDR3: TGTGCCAGCAGTTACCCTGGACAGCAAGAGACCCAGTACTTC. Its protein product is CASSYPGQQETQYF.

The chain is built from TRBV5-1 and TRBJ1-4; 10 bases match TRBD1. The CDR3 sequence is 16 residues long. J lost 5 bases, V lost 4 bases, and 8 bases had no gene match. CDR1 and CDR2 from the germline V gene are SGHRS and YFSETQ. The CDR3 region has the DNA TGCGCCAGCAGCCTCAATCCGGGACAGGGGAATGAAAAACTGTTTTTT. Protein sequence: CASSLNPGQGNEKLFF.